This record concerns one TCR beta chain sequence. The data were taken from a study of T cells in Graves' hyperthyroidism and ophthalmopathy. CDR3 length: 14 residues. Trimming pared 8 bases from V and 3 bases from J, leaving 13 bases between. Per germline, CDR1 MGHRA and CDR2 YSYEKL. The TCR beta CDR3 regions underwent amplification using RNA transcripts as the source. A set of HTBI primers served as the primers for a first-round RT-PCR of the TCR CDR3. MiXCR, applied by TCRdb to the multiplex PCR reads, yields one record per CDR3 protein. The sample contains some 570,000 distinct CDR3 sequences, about 15% of which appear only once.

This chain connects TRBV4-1 to TRBJ2-2; no clear D. The receptor's source is a woman younger than 30 with Graves' ophthalmopathy. Sequenced: blood. CDR3 in DNA: TGCGCCAGCCCCCCCCGGCAGTACACCGGGGAGCTGTTTTTT. Encoded protein: CASPPRQYTGELFF.